Listed here are 16 T cell receptor beta chains from one sample, sequenced in a study of breast tumors, draining lymph nodes, adjacent tissues (dated by TCRdb to the mid-2010s). Library preparation employed multiplex PCR. The listed sequencing device is Illumina HiSeq 2000. The public reads were run again by TCRdb, first through fastp at Q25 and then through MiXCR, and only productive beta chains were kept. Rows matching on CDR3 protein sequence are summarized as one entry with the most common DNA and genes. The sample table contains approximately 120,000 distinct CDR3 sequences; only one count was recorded for approximately 21% of them. 2.2% of the sample comes from the top ten. Lymph node samples came from the axillary draining lymph nodes of breast cancer patients. The sequenced sample was axillary lymph node tissue. All receptors come from a female donor with breast cancer. Some clones in this sample may be carry-over from other donors' samples.

A few counts support this clonotype. The J gene is TRBJ2-3, the V gene TRBV28; D is tentatively TRBD1 or TRBD2 (5 bases each). The CDR3 spans 12 residues. Trimming pared 3 bases from V and 14 bases from J, leaving 15 bases between. CDR1 and CDR2 (germline): MDHEN, SYDVKM. The CDR3 DNA follows: TGTGCCAGCAGTTTTTCGCCCGGGGCGACGTATTTT. This sequence encodes CASSFSPGATYF.

Many counts were recorded for this clonotype. V gene TRBV15 combines with J gene TRBJ2-7, with TRBD2 matching over 9 bases. Germline CDR1 LNHNV, CDR2 YYDKDF (reference sequence). CDR3 length: 17 amino acids. With V trimmed by 0 bases and J by 1 base, 7 bases remained unmatched. CDR3 coding DNA: TGTGCCACCAGCAGAGAAGGAGCGGGAGGATTTTCCTACGAGCAGTACTTC. Its protein product is CATSREGAGGFSYEQYF.

This clonotype was seen ten or more times. This rearrangement joins TRBV11-3 to TRBJ2-3, with D perhaps assigned TRBD1 or TRBD2 (5 bases each). Trimming stripped 1 base from V and 4 bases from J, with 9 bases between. CDR1 is SGHNT and CDR2 is YENEEA in the germline V gene. The CDR3 has 14 residues. The CDR3 spells CASSLGGRADTQYF. CDR3 nucleotides: TGTGCCAGCAGCTTAGGGGGACGCGCAGATACGCAGTATTTT.

In this sample, this clonotype turned up many times. The chain has TRBV20-1 and TRBJ2-1; D gene ambiguous. Germline CDR1 reads DFQATT; CDR2 reads SNEGSKA (reference sequence). Trimming took 6 bases from V and 7 from J, leaving 10 bases between them. This CDR3 is 11 amino acids long. CDR3 loop: CSAPGTNEQFF. The DNA of the CDR3 is TGCAGTGCCCCGGGCACTAATGAGCAGTTCTTC.

This clonotype was detected ten times or more. V and J are TRBV6-6 and TRBJ2-3, with 10 bases lining up with TRBD2. The CDR3 totals 18 residues. Germline-derived CDR1 and CDR2 are MNHNY and SVGAGI (reference sequence). The V and J ends lost 6 bases and 6 bases, in that order; junction bases with no gene match: 18. The DNA for the CDR3 is TGTGCCAGCAGCCGCGGACTAGCGGAGACCCAGGGTGGGGATACGCAGTATTTT. Its protein product is CASSRGLAETQGGDTQYF.

Ten or more counts support this clonotype. The CDR3 is CASSQSGSGPGELFF. The CDR3 nucleotides read TGCGCCAGCAGCCAGAGCGGGAGTGGTCCCGGGGAGCTGTTTTTT. This chain links TRBV4-1 with TRBJ2-2, with 8 nucleotides matching TRBD2. The CDR3 totals 15 residues. V gave up 3 bases and J gave up 6 bases; unmatched junction bases: 6. Germline V gives CDR1 MGHRA, CDR2 YSYEKL.

In this sample, this clonotype turned up many times. In DNA form, the CDR3 reads TGCAGTGCTGTCGGAGGCGCGGGTACGCAGTATTTT. It specifies CSAVGGAGTQYF. This rearrangement joins TRBV20-1 to TRBJ2-3, with a tentative D call TRBD2 (5 bases). This CDR3 contains 12 residues. Trimming removed 5 bases at V and 8 bases at J, with 14 bases between. Germline V gene data show CDR1 as DFQATT and CDR2 as SNEGSKA (reference sequence).

This clonotype was counted at least ten times. The rearrangement uses TRBV29-1 and TRBJ1-4, with 10 positions matching TRBD1. The germline gives CDR1 SQVTM, CDR2 ANQGSEA. The CDR3 loop spans 15 amino acids. Trimming removed 5 bases from V and 6 bases from J; junction bases left unmatched: 9. This CDR3 is CSVRGTGASYEKLFF. CDR3 bases: TGCAGCGTTCGCGGGACAGGGGCTTCATATGAAAAACTGTTTTTT.

This clonotype showed up just a few times. A much more abundant neighbour one base away suggests this may be a read error. The chain combines TRBV20-1 with TRBJ2-5; no definite D call. CDR3 size: 15 residues. CDR1 is DFQATT, CDR2 SNEGSKA, per germline (reference sequence). CDR3 sequence: CGAILLKVEQETQYF. The CDR3 DNA reads as TGCGGTGCTATACTCCTGAAGGTGGAGCAAGAGACCCAGTACTTC.

This clonotype has a count of ten or more. The chain recombines TRBV18 with TRBJ2-7; the D is unclear. Looked up from germline, CDR1 is KGHSH and CDR2 is LQKENI. The CDR3 spans 12 residues. V was trimmed by 3 bases and J by 3 bases, leaving 6 bases between them. The CDR3 spells CASSPGRYEQYF. The DNA for the CDR3 is TGTGCCAGCTCACCGGGCCGCTACGAGCAGTACTTC.

This clonotype has ten or more counts. The rearrangement joins TRBV18 to TRBJ2-7; possibly TRBD2 for D (5 bases). The germline V gene encodes CDR1 KGHSH and CDR2 LQKENI. The CDR3 extends over 15 amino acids. V lost 3 bases and J 3 bases, leaving 15 bases between the germline ends. The CDR3 nucleotides are TGTGCCAGCTCACCCGGGCTCCCCGGGGACTACGAGCAGTACTTC. Encoded protein: CASSPGLPGDYEQYF.

This clonotype was observed at least ten times. The rearrangement uses TRBV7-3 and TRBJ2-5; D is unclear. This CDR3 is built from 13 residues. The V gene's germline CDR1 is SGHTA and CDR2 FQGTGA. V was pared by 4 bases and J by 2 bases, with 8 bases between. Written as DNA, the CDR3 is TGTGCCAGCAGCTCGGGTTTACAAGAGACCCAGTACTTC. Translating gives CASSSGLQETQYF.

This clonotype was counted at least ten times. The rearrangement uses TRBV7-2 and TRBJ2-3; D is possibly TRBD2 (5 bases). CDR1 is SGHTA and CDR2 is FQGNSA in the germline V gene. V dropped 0 bases and J dropped 5 bases, with 9 bases sitting between them. CDR3 size: 14 residues. This CDR3 is CASSLAGVQDTQYF. In DNA form, the CDR3 reads TGTGCCAGCAGCTTAGCGGGAGTTCAAGATACGCAGTATTTT.

This clonotype came up many times. The chain employs TRBV2 and TRBJ1-4, with D possibly matching TRBD1 (5 bases). CDR1 is SNHLY, CDR2 FYNNEI, per germline. Trimming stripped 4 bases from V and 2 bases from J, with 11 bases between. The CDR3 totals 15 residues. The CDR3 sequence is CASSGQLTTNEKLFF. The CDR3 coding sequence is TGTGCCAGCAGTGGACAGTTGACCACTAATGAAAAACTGTTTTTT.

This clonotype was picked up many times. The gene calls are TRBV5-6 and TRBJ2-5; no clear D gene. With 4 bases removed from V and 5 bases from J, the gap between germline ends came to 12 bases. Germline CDR1 is SGHDT and CDR2 is YYEEEE. This CDR3 spans 13 amino acids. The CDR3 is CASSPQAWETQYF. The CDR3 nucleotides read TGTGCCAGCAGCCCCCAGGCGTGGGAGACCCAGTACTTC. The complete variable domain, with remaining parts taken from reference TRBV5-6 and TRBJ2-5, reads DAGVTQSPTHLIKTRGQQVTLRCSPKSGHDTVSWYQQALGQGPQFIFQYYEEEERQRGNFPDRFSGHQFPNYSSELNVNALLLGDSALYLCASSPQAWETQYFGPGTRLLVL.

This clonotype was counted ten times or more. V usage is TRBV6-4 and J usage is TRBJ2-2; no clear D gene. V lost 6 bases, J lost 1 base, and 12 bases lay in between. The CDR3 is 15 amino acids. Germline assignment: CDR1 MRHNA and CDR2 SNTAGT. The CDR3 protein is CASRQGRQNTGELFF. The CDR3 DNA reads as TGTGCCAGCAGACAAGGACGGCAGAACACCGGGGAGCTGTTTTTT.